This T cell receptor beta chain was profiled in a study of a mutant IDH1 vaccine in newly diagnosed glioma. TCRdb's copy holds only in-frame clones and misses some; the assay was immunoSEQ multiplex PCR. The table shows tens of thousands of clones, with around 86% occurring only once. Comment on this clone: Antigen specificity is unknown.

The CDR3 spans 15 residues. Looked up from germline, CDR1 is SGHRS and CDR2 is YFSETQ. Between the trimmed V and J ends, which lost 0 bases and 0 bases, there was a span of 9 bases. This sample's time point: week 35, safety follow-up. Doses comprised 300 ug of mutant IDH1 20-mer peptide each, plus topical imiquimod. The source of this sequence is a woman aged 40 to 49 with glioma. Some clones in this sample may be carry-over from other donors' samples. V is TRBV5-1 and J is TRBJ1-1; D is undetermined. Sequencing was performed on PBMCs, taken from a glioma patient whose treatment included an IDH1 peptide vaccine. The CDR3 sequence: CASSLVAAMNTEAFF. CDR3 nucleotides: TGCGCCAGCAGCTTGGTGGCAGCAATGAACACTGAAGCTTTCTTT.